This passage covers 18 T cell receptor beta chains from one sample sequenced in a study of OX40 agonist ivuxolimab in advanced cancers. Data came from immunoSEQ multiplex PCR; TCRdb stores just in-frame clones and leaves some out. The sample shows about 55,000 clones, approximately 80% of them seen only once. Sequenced material: CD4+ or CD8+ T cells sorted from blood, taken in a trial of the OX40 agonist ivuxolimab. These receptors were obtained from an adult with an advanced solid tumor such as melanoma, head and neck, liver or kidney cancer.

This chain joins TRBV10-1 and TRBJ2-3; no clear D gene. CDR1 and CDR2 (germline): WNHNN, SYGVQD (reference sequence). The CDR3 consists of 15 residues. V was trimmed by 2 bases and J by 0 bases, leaving 9 bases between them. The CDR3 sequence is CASSERLSSTDTQYF. As DNA, the CDR3 is TGCGCCAGCAGTGAGAGGCTTTCTAGCACAGATACGCAGTATTTT.

The chain recombines TRBV7-9 with TRBJ2-2; D is possibly TRBD2 (5 bases). The germline V and J ends were trimmed by 6 bases and 1 base, with 9 bases remaining between them. This CDR3 is built from 14 residues. CDR1 is SEHNR, CDR2 FQNEAQ, per germline (reference sequence). CDR3 sequence (DNA): TGTGCCAGCAGGCAACTAGAGAACACCGGGGAGCTGTTTTTT. The encoded protein is CASRQLENTGELFF.

V usage is TRBV27 and J usage is TRBJ1-1; tentative D call: TRBD1 (6 bases). Germline loops: CDR1 MNHEY, CDR2 SMNVEV (reference sequence). V gave up 1 base and J gave up 6 bases, with 21 bases separating them. The CDR3 is 17 residues long. Here the CDR3 DNA reads TGTGCCAGCAGTTTATTTCGAACCAGGGGATATTTCGCTGAAGCTTTCTTT. It codes for CASSLFRTRGYFAEAFF.

The chain has TRBV5-6 and TRBJ2-5, with 11 nucleotides matching TRBD2. The DNA end favors TRBJ2-7, so the J call may be wrong. This CDR3 region has 14 residues. The germline CDR1 and CDR2 sequences are SGHDT and YYEEEE. CDR3 loop: CASSSGLAAYEQYF. CDR3 sequence (DNA): TGTGCCAGCAGCTCGGGACTAGCGGCCTACGAGCAGTACTTC.

The V and J genes are TRBV29-1 and TRBJ1-4; D is uncertain. CDR1 SQVTM and CDR2 ANQGSEA come from the germline V gene. This CDR3 spans 13 amino acids. V gave up 5 bases and J gave up 0 bases, with 7 bases separating them. The CDR3 DNA reads TGCAGCGTTCAGGCAACAACTAATGAAAAACTGTTTTTT. The encoded protein is CSVQATTNEKLFF.

The chain employs TRBV5-1 and TRBJ2-1, with 7 bases lining up with TRBD2. CDR1 and CDR2 (germline): SGHRS, YFSETQ. The CDR3 totals 17 residues. V gave up 0 bases and J gave up 6 bases; unmatched junction bases: 12. CDR3 amino acids: CASSLAQVGGPSNEQFF. Here the CDR3 DNA reads TGCGCCAGCAGCTTGGCCCAAGTGGGAGGGCCAAGCAATGAGCAGTTCTTC.

This clone has just a few counts. The chain carries TRBV6-6 and TRBJ1-5; 9 bases map to TRBD1. Trimming removed 6 bases from V and 4 bases from J; junction bases left unmatched: 4. Per the germline V gene, CDR1 is MNHNY and CDR2 is SVGAGI (reference sequence). The CDR3 sequence is 14 residues long. The CDR3 sequence is CASSTGTGNQPQHF. The CDR3 DNA reads TGTGCCAGCAGCACCGGGACAGGGAATCAGCCCCAGCATTTT.

This clone was counted between two and nine times. The chain employs TRBV7-9 and TRBJ2-5; 7 positions match TRBD1. Germline-derived CDR1 and CDR2 are SEHNR and FQNEAQ (reference sequence). The J segment lost 5 bases and the V segment lost 1 base, leaving 7 bases of the junction unmatched. CDR3 length: 15 amino acids. CDR3 region: CASSLGDSGWETQYF. CDR3 nucleotides: TGTGCCAGCAGCTTAGGGGACAGCGGCTGGGAGACCCAGTACTTC. The variable domain in full, completed from reference TRBV7-9 and TRBJ2-5, reads DTGVSQNPRHKITKRGQNVTFRCDPISEHNRLYWYRQTLGQGPEFLTYFQNEAQLEKSRLLSDRFSAERPKGSFSTLEIQRTEQGDSAMYLCASSLGDSGWETQYFGPGTRLLVL.

The chain carries TRBV9 and TRBJ2-3; 13 nucleotides align to TRBD2. The CDR3 length is 17 residues. Trimming took 4 bases from V and 0 from J; bases not matched to a gene: 5. The germline V gene encodes CDR1 SGDLS and CDR2 YYNGEE. The CDR3 nucleotides read TGTGCCAGCAGCTCGGGGGGACTAGCGGGGAGCACAGATACGCAGTATTTT. It is translated as CASSSGGLAGSTDTQYF. Complete variable domain (other parts from reference TRBV9 and TRBJ2-3): DSGVTQTPKHLITATGQRVTLRCSPRSGDLSVYWYQQSLDQGLQFLIQYYNGEERAKGNILERFSAQQFPDLHSELNLSSLELGDSALYFCASSSGGLAGSTDTQYFGPGTRLTVL.

The chain recombines TRBV4-2 with TRBJ2-5; D may be TRBD2 (5 bases). CDR1 is LGHNA and CDR2 is YNFKEQ in the germline V gene. V was cut by 0 bases and J by 5 bases, with 16 bases left in between. The CDR3 runs 16 residues. CDR3 nucleotides: TGTGCCAGCAGCCAAGAGGGTACTTCGACGGGGGAGACCCAGTACTTC. It encodes CASSQEGTSTGETQYF.

This chain joins TRBV7-2 and TRBJ1-3; the match to TRBD1 covers 8 bases. V was pared by 5 bases and J by 4 bases, with 4 bases of the junction left unmatched. Per germline, CDR1 SGHTA and CDR2 FQGNSA. The CDR3 spans 14 residues. The CDR3 loop reads CASSRGDRGNTIYF. For the CDR3, the DNA is TGTGCCAGCAGCCGAGGGGACAGGGGAAACACCATATATTTT.

V usage is TRBV27 and J usage is TRBJ1-1; D ambiguous. The V end lost 8 bases, the J end lost 2 bases, and 15 bases lay between the germline ends. The CDR3 is 14 residues long. CDR1 is MNHEY, CDR2 SMNVEV, per germline (reference sequence). The CDR3 spells CASLETRANTEAFF. The CDR3 DNA is TGTGCCAGCCTGGAGACAAGGGCTAACACTGAAGCTTTCTTT.

This chain joins TRBV19 and TRBJ1-3; D unresolved. Germline V lookup: CDR1 LNHDA, CDR2 SQIVND (reference sequence). The CDR3 loop spans 14 amino acids. V gave up 10 bases and J gave up 0 bases, with 13 bases separating them. This CDR3 reads CATPMSLSGNTIYF. The CDR3 nucleotides are TGTGCCACCCCGATGAGCCTCTCTGGAAACACCATATATTTT.

The chain links TRBV15 to TRBJ2-7; no firm D call. V shed 3 bases and J shed 6 bases, with 12 bases lying between them. The germline CDR1 and CDR2 sequences are LNHNV and YYDKDF (reference sequence). This CDR3 has 13 amino acids. CDR3 DNA sequence: TGTGCCACCAGCAGCCTCGTCAGGCCCGAGCAGTACTTC. This codes for CATSSLVRPEQYF.

This clone has only a few counts. CDR3 sequence (DNA): TGTGCCAGTAGTATAAAGAACACCTACAATGAGCAGTTCTTC. Amino acids: CASSIKNTYNEQFF. The V gene is TRBV19, the J gene TRBJ2-1; D gene ambiguous. The CDR3 totals 14 residues. Trimming cost V 2 bases and J 2 bases, with 7 bases left between them. Germline V gene data show CDR1 as LNHDA and CDR2 as SQIVND (reference sequence).

The chain has TRBV19 and TRBJ1-5; D is uncertain. The CDR3 has 15 amino acids. Germline CDR1 and CDR2: LNHDA and SQIVND (reference sequence). The V end was cut by 6 bases, the J end by 0 bases, with 12 bases between. CDR3 in amino acids: CASSTGMNSNQPQHF. The DNA for the CDR3 is TGTGCCAGTAGCACGGGGATGAATAGCAATCAGCCCCAGCATTTT.

The chain employs TRBV6-1 and TRBJ2-1; D is possibly TRBD1 or TRBD2 (5 bases each). With 3 bases removed from V and 9 bases from J, the gap between germline ends came to 6 bases. Germline CDR1 and CDR2: MNHNS and SASEGT. The CDR3 covers 11 residues. The CDR3 DNA reads TGTGCCAGCAGTGATGGGGGTGAGCAGTTCTTC. This translates into CASSDGGEQFF.

The J gene is TRBJ2-7, the V gene TRBV2, with D tentatively TRBD1 (5 bases). The CDR3 runs 13 residues. Trimming left V 2 bases short and J 4 bases short, with 9 bases between. Germline V gene sequence: CDR1 SNHLY, CDR2 FYNNEI. In nucleotides, the CDR3 is TGTGCCAGCAGTGAACAGGGCCGGTACGAGCAGTACTTC. Amino acids: CASSEQGRYEQYF. The variable domain in full, with the rest retrieved from reference TRBV2 and TRBJ2-7, is EPEVTQTPSHQVTQMGQEVILRCVPISNHLYFYWYRQILGQKVEFLVSFYNNEISEKSEIFDDQFSVERPDGSNFTLKIRSTKLEDSAMYFCASSEQGRYEQYFGPGTRLTVT.